These 17 T cell receptor beta chains originate from one sample sequenced in a study of T cells in Graves' hyperthyroidism and ophthalmopathy. RNA transcripts were the template for amplifying TCR beta CDR3 regions. The TCR CDR3 was amplified in a first-round RT-PCR using the HTBI primer set. A single record per CDR3 protein comes from TCRdb applying MiXCR to the multiplex PCR reads. The sample has about 610,000 distinct CDR3 sequences; around 42% are singletons. Material for sequencing was peripheral blood or thyroid tissue (not recorded which). The receptors come from a woman aged 18-30 years with Graves' hyperthyroidism.

The chain links TRBV20-1 to TRBJ2-7; 9 bases are shared with TRBD1. J was trimmed by 3 bases and V by 6 bases; bases with no gene match: 12. This CDR3 spans 15 amino acids. Germline V gives CDR1 DFQATT, CDR2 SNEGSKA (reference sequence). CDR3: CSAPRDRAYGYEQYF. Written as DNA, the CDR3 is TGCAGTGCCCCCCGGGACAGGGCCTATGGCTACGAGCAGTACTTC.

This clonotype has just one count. This chain links TRBV20-1 with TRBJ1-1; TRBD1 matches at 10 bases. With 2 bases clipped from V and 2 bases from J, the junction kept 17 bases outside the gene matches. This CDR3 has 19 amino acids. The germline CDR1 and CDR2 sequences are DFQATT and SNEGSKA (reference sequence). The CDR3: CSARSTPGTGVLGNTEAFF. DNA for the CDR3: TGCAGTGCTAGAAGCACTCCCGGGACAGGGGTCCTCGGAAACACTGAAGCTTTCTTT.

This clonotype was counted once. The rearrangement joins TRBV7-3 to TRBJ2-7; D may be TRBD1 (8 bases). Trimming took off 4 bases at V and 7 bases at J, with 38 bases between the two ends. The CDR3 totals 21 residues. Germline assignment: CDR1 SGHTA and CDR2 FQGTGA. In DNA, the CDR3 is TGTGCCAGCAGCTCTCCGGTACCGGGACAGGTTGTTGCGGGAGAAGTACCTGAGCAGTACTTC. Protein product: CASSSPVPGQVVAGEVPEQYF. The full variable domain, completed using reference TRBV7-3 and TRBJ2-7, is GAGVSQTPSNKVTEKGKYVELRCDPISGHTALYWYRQSLGQGPEFLIYFQGTGAADDSGLPNDRFFAVRPEGSVSTLKIQRTERGDSAVYLCASSSPVPGQVVAGEVPEQYFGPGTRLTVT.

This clonotype was picked up many times. The CDR3 spells CASSGGASKGPYEQYF. For the CDR3, the DNA is TGTGCCAGCAGCGGCGGGGCTAGTAAGGGCCCATACGAGCAGTACTTC. The chain recombines TRBV13 with TRBJ2-7; D perhaps matches TRBD2 (6 bases). Between the trimmed V and J ends, which lost 5 bases and 4 bases, there was a span of 21 bases. Germline CDR1 is PRHDT and CDR2 is FYEKMQ (reference sequence). This CDR3 has 16 residues.

V and J are TRBV20-1 and TRBJ1-4; D possibly corresponds to TRBD1 (5 bases). V gave up 3 bases and J gave up 4 bases, with 15 bases separating them. This CDR3 contains 15 residues. From germline, CDR1 is DFQATT and CDR2 SNEGSKA (reference sequence). CDR3 coding DNA: TGCAGTGCTAGGGATGGGGCAGTCATTAATGAAAAACTGTTTTTT. This sequence encodes CSARDGAVINEKLFF.

This clonotype has a handful of counts. The genes are TRBV27 and TRBJ1-2; unclear D gene. V lost 0 bases, J lost 2 bases, and 7 bases lay in between. CDR1 MNHEY and CDR2 SMNVEV come from the germline V gene (reference sequence). The CDR3 length is 14 residues. The CDR3 spells CASSLSRKNYGYTF. The CDR3 nucleotides read TGTGCCAGCAGTTTATCCCGGAAAAACTATGGCTACACCTTC.

The genes are TRBV29-1 and TRBJ2-1; D might be TRBD1 (5 bases). The CDR3 totals 15 residues. Germline V lookup: CDR1 SQVTM, CDR2 ANQGSEA. Trimming took off 1 base at V and 6 bases at J, with 16 bases between the two ends. CDR3 nucleotide sequence: TGCAGCGTTGAAGGCGATCCGACAGTACTCAATGAGCAGTTCTTC. Protein product: CSVEGDPTVLNEQFF.

This clonotype has just a few counts. A much larger clone differs from this one at a single base, so this may be a read error. CDR3 coding DNA: TGTGCCAGCAGCCGTCGGGACTTTTCGGGGACCCAGTACTTC. Translation: CASSRRDFSGTQYF. The chain carries TRBV5-6 and TRBJ2-5, with D tentatively TRBD2 (6 bases). V shed 4 bases and J shed 7 bases, with 17 bases lying between them. The germline V gene encodes CDR1 SGHDT and CDR2 YYEEEE. The CDR3 covers 14 residues.

In its sample, this clonotype was seen many times. V is TRBV5-5 and J is TRBJ2-5; D is ambiguous. Germline lookup yields CDR1 SGHKS and CDR2 YYEKEE (reference sequence). The ends were cut back, 1 base at V and 3 bases at J, with 4 bases in the middle. This CDR3 has 12 residues. CDR3 in DNA: TGTGCCAGCAGCTTGAGTGAAGAGACCCAGTACTTC. Translated, it gives CASSLSEETQYF.

This clonotype has ten or more counts. The chain employs TRBV10-2 and TRBJ2-3; D unclear. CDR3 size: 12 residues. V lost 8 bases and J lost 0, with 6 bases in between. Per the germline V gene, CDR1 is WSHSY and CDR2 is SAAADI. Written as DNA, the CDR3 is TGCGCCAGCCATACTAGCACAGATACGCAGTATTTT. Protein product: CASHTSTDTQYF.

This clonotype occurred many times. The chain couples TRBV25-1 to TRBJ1-5; D ambiguous. Germline values: CDR1 MGHDK, CDR2 SYGVNS. Trimming removed 4 bases at V and 7 bases at J, with 8 bases between. This CDR3 has 12 residues. CDR3 protein: CASSGGQQPQHF. CDR3 DNA: TGTGCCAGCAGTGGGGGTCAGCAGCCCCAGCATTTT.

The chain uses TRBV2 and TRBJ2-1, with D perhaps TRBD2 (6 bases). Germline loops: CDR1 SNHLY, CDR2 FYNNEI. The CDR3 has 15 residues. V gave up 4 bases and J gave up 2 bases, with 12 bases separating them. The CDR3 nucleotides are TGTGCCAGCAGTGTTCAGCGGGTAGCCTACAATGAGCAGTTCTTC. Amino acids: CASSVQRVAYNEQFF.

This clonotype came up many times. The chain employs TRBV7-8 and TRBJ2-7; weak D call: TRBD2 (6 bases). The CDR3 consists of 17 residues. V was clipped by 4 bases and J by 1 base, with 20 bases between them. Germline lookup yields CDR1 SGHVS and CDR2 FQNEAQ. Here the CDR3 DNA reads TGTGCCAGCAGCTCAAGCCGAGCGGGTCCGGATTCCTACGAGCAGTACTTC. This sequence encodes CASSSSRAGPDSYEQYF. Looking up the rest from reference TRBV7-8 and TRBJ2-7 gives the full variable domain: GAGVSQSPRYKVAKRGQDVALRCDPISGHVSLFWYQQALGQGPEFLTYFQNEAQLDKSGLPSDRFFAERPEGSVSTLKIQRTQQEDSAVYLCASSSSRAGPDSYEQYFGPGTRLTVT.

The V gene is TRBV19, the J gene TRBJ1-1, with TRBD1 matching over 9 bases. Germline assignment: CDR1 LNHDA and CDR2 SQIVND (reference sequence). Germline trimming cut 9 bases from V and 0 bases from J; bases unmatched to any gene: 11. This CDR3 is 16 amino acids long. In DNA, the CDR3 is TGTGCCAGCAGTCTGGGACAGGGTGGTATGAACACTGAAGCTTTCTTT. It codes for CASSLGQGGMNTEAFF.

For this clonotype: Since a much larger clone is just one base distant, this may be a read error. This chain connects TRBV6-2 or TRBV6-3 to TRBJ1-6, with D possibly being TRBD1 (5 bases). Germline values: CDR1 MNHEY, CDR2 SVGEGT. CDR3 length equals 15 residues. The V end lost 2 bases, the J end lost 5 bases, and 10 bases lay between the germline ends. This chain's CDR3 is CASSYRQHHNSPLHF. The CDR3 DNA reads TGTGCCAGCAGTTACCGACAGCACCATAATTCACCCCTCCACTTT.

This clonotype has a handful of counts. This chain links TRBV20-1 with TRBJ2-3, with TRBD2 matching 10 bases. The CDR3 covers 14 residues. The germline V gene encodes CDR1 DFQATT and CDR2 SNEGSKA (reference sequence). J was trimmed by 1 base and V by 2 bases; bases with no gene match: 0. CDR3 protein: CSARTSGGTDTQYF. DNA of the CDR3: TGCAGTGCTAGAACTAGCGGGGGCACAGATACGCAGTATTTT.

The J gene is TRBJ2-3, the V gene TRBV24-1; no clear D. The CDR3 is 13 residues long. Germline V gene sequence: CDR1 KGHDR, CDR2 SFDVKD. Trimming took 9 bases from V and 1 from J, leaving 10 bases between them. CDR3 loop: CATARPGTDTQYF. For the CDR3, the DNA is TGTGCCACCGCTAGGCCAGGCACAGATACGCAGTATTTT.